The TCR beta chain under discussion was sequenced for a study of post-analysis software for immune sequencing data. General study points: Controls had lower frequencies than patients of about 5 TRBV segments, which included TRBV5-6, TRBV5-1 and TRBV20-1.

This CDR3 has 14 amino acids. Trimming took 0 bases from V and 3 from J, leaving 7 bases between them. Germline V gives CDR1 SGHRS, CDR2 YFSETQ. Ten or more counts support this clonotype. Antigen unknown. Unique molecular identifiers had been added to the TCR beta cDNA libraries. Some 500,000 cDNA molecules were recovered from an input of roughly 0.85 to 10 million T cells. MiXCR, run by TCRdb on the PCR reads, gives a single entry per CDR3 protein. The table has 170,000 or so distinct CDR3 sequences, about 29% seen once; the top ten hold roughly 1.6%. This chain links TRBV5-1 with TRBJ2-1; unclear D gene. Sequencing was carried out using blood. This clonotype was obtained from a girl aged 5-17 years with multiple sclerosis. The CDR3 DNA follows: TGCGCCAGCAGCTTGGCCGGTTTCTACAATGAGCAGTTCTTC. This gives the protein CASSLAGFYNEQFF.